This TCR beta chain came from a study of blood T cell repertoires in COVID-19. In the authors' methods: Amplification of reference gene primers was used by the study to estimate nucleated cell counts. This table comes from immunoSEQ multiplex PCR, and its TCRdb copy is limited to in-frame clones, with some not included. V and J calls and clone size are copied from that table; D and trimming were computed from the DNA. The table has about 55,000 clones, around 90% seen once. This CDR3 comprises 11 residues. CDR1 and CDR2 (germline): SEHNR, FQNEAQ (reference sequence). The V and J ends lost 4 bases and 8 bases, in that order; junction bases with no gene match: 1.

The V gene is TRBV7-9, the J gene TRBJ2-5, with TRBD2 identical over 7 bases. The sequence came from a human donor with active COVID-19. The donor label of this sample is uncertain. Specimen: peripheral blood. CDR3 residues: CASSWGGTQYF. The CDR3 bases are TGTGCCAGCAGCTGGGGGGGAACCCAGTACTTC.